The present entry profiles one T cell receptor beta chain with its context. Assay: immunoSEQ multiplex PCR; the TCRdb copy retains only in-frame clones and omits some. The sample lists roughly 87,000 clones, roughly 87% occurring once. This entry belongs to a study of blood T cell repertoires in COVID-19. The sample taken for sequencing was peripheral blood. This sequence was found in a woman aged 80 or older with active COVID-19.

CDR3 nucleotide sequence: TGTGCCAGCAGCAGGGGGTGGAGTCAGCCCCAGCATTTT. Translation: CASSRGWSQPQHF. The chain has TRBV28 and TRBJ1-5; 7 nucleotides agree with TRBD1. Per germline, CDR1 MDHEN and CDR2 SYDVKM. Trimming cost V 6 bases and J 6 bases; bases outside gene matches: 5. The CDR3 is 13 residues long.